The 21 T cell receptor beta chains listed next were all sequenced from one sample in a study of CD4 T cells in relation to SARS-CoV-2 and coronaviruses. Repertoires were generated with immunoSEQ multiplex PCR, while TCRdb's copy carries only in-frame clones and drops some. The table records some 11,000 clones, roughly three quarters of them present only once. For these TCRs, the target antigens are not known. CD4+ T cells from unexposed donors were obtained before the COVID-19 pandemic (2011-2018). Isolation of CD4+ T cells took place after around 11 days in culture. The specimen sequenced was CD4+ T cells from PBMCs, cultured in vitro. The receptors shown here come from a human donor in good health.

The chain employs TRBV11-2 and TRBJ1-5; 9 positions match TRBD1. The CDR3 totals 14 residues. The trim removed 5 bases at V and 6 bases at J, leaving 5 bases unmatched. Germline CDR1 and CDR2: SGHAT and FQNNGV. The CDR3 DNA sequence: TGTGCCAGCAGCCGCGACAGGGGGAGTCAGCCCCAGCATTTT. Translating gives CASSRDRGSQPQHF.

The CDR3 DNA sequence: TGCGCCAGCAGCTGGGGACTAGCGGCCACAGATACGCAGTATTTT. Its protein is CASSWGLAATDTQYF. The V and J genes are TRBV5-1 and TRBJ2-3; 11 bases are a match to TRBD2. The germline CDR1 and CDR2 sequences are SGHRS and YFSETQ. The J segment lost 2 bases and the V segment lost 3 bases, leaving 2 bases of the junction unmatched. The CDR3 sequence is 15 residues long.

The CDR3 is CSVNRDLNYGYTF. The CDR3 DNA is TGCAGCGTTAATCGGGACCTTAACTATGGCTACACCTTC. V usage is TRBV29-1 and J usage is TRBJ1-2, with D possibly TRBD1 on 5 matching bases. V was pared by 5 bases and J by 1 base, with 11 bases between. The CDR3 extends over 13 amino acids. Germline V gene sequence: CDR1 SQVTM, CDR2 ANQGSEA. Drawing the rest from reference TRBV29-1 and TRBJ1-2, the complete variable domain is SAVISQKPSRDICQRGTSLTIQCQVDSQVTMMFWYRQQPGQSLTLIATANQGSEATYESGFVIDKFPISRPNLTFSTLTVSNMSPEDSSIYLCSVNRDLNYGYTFGSGTRLTVV.

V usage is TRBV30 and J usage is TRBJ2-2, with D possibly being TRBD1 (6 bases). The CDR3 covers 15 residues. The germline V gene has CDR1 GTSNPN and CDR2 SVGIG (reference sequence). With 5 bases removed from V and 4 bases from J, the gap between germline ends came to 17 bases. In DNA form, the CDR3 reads TGTGCCTGGCGTGGAAACAGGGTCGGCACCGGGGAGCTGTTTTTT. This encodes CAWRGNRVGTGELFF. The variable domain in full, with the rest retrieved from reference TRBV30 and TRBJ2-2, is SQTIHQWPATLVQPVGSPLSLECTVEGTSNPNLYWYRQAAGRGLQLLFYSVGIGQISSEVPQNLSASRPQDRQFILSSKKLLLSDSGFYLCAWRGNRVGTGELFFGEGSRLTVL.

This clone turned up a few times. CDR3 coding DNA: TGCGCCAGCAGCCAAGATAGCGGGAGCTCCTACGAGCAGTACTTC. Residues: CASSQDSGSSYEQYF. The chain has TRBV4-3 and TRBJ2-7; TRBD2 aligns across 9 bases. The junction had 0 bases not matched to a gene; V was cut back by 0 bases and J by 0 bases. CDR3 length: 15 amino acids. The germline CDR1 and CDR2 sequences are LGHNA and YSLEER.

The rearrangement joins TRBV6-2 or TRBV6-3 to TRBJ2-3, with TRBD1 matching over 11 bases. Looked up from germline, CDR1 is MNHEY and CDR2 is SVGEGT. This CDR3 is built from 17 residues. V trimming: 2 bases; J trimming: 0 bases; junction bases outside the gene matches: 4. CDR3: CASSYPGTGGSTDTQYF. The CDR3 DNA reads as TGTGCCAGCAGTTACCCTGGGACAGGGGGAAGCACAGATACGCAGTATTTT.

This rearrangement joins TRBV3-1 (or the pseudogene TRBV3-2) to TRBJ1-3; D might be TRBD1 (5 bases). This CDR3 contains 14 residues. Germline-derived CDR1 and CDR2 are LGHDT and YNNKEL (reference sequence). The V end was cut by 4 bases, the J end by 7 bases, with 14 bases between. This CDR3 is CASSPRVGENTIYF. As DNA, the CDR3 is TGTGCCAGCAGCCCTCGGGTAGGGGAGAACACCATATATTTT.

The CDR3 nucleotides read TGCGCCAGCAGCCCGGGACAGGGGATGAATAATTCACCCCTCCACTTT. Protein sequence: CASSPGQGMNNSPLHF. The V and J genes are TRBV5-1 and TRBJ1-6; 10 bases are a match to TRBD1. The germline CDR1 and CDR2 sequences are SGHRS and YFSETQ. This CDR3 has 16 residues. Trimming removed 4 bases from V and 5 bases from J; junction bases left unmatched: 6.

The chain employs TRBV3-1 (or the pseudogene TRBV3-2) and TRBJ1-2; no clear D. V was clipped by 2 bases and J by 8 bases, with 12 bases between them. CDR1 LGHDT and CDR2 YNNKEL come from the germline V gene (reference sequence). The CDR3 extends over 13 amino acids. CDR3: CASSQQIGGGYTF. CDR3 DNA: TGTGCCAGCAGCCAACAGATCGGCGGCGGCTACACCTTC.

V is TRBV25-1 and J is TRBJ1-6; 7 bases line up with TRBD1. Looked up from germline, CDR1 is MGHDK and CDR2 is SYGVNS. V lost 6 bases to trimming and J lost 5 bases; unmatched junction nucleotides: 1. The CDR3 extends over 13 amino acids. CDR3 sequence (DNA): TGTGCCAGCAGAGACAGGGATAATTCACCCCTCCACTTT. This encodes CASRDRDNSPLHF. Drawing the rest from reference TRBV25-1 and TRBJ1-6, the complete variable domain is EADIYQTPRYLVIGTGKKITLECSQTMGHDKMYWYQQDPGMELHLIHYSYGVNSTEKGDLSSESTVSRIRTEHFPLTLESARPSHTSQYLCASRDRDNSPLHFGNGTRLTVT.

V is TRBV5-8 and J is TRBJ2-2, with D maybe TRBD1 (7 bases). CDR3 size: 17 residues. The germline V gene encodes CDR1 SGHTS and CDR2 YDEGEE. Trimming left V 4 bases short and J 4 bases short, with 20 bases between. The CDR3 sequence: CASSLETGDSTTGELFF. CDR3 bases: TGTGCCAGCAGCCTCGAAACGGGGGACAGCACCACCGGGGAGCTGTTTTTT.

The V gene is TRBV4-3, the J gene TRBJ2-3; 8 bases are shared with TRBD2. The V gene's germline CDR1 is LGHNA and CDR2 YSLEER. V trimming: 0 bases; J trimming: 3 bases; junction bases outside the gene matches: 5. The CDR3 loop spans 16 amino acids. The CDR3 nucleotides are TGCGCCAGCAGCCAAGATCTCGGGGGGGGGACAGATACGCAGTATTTT. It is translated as CASSQDLGGGTDTQYF.

CDR3 sequence: CASTDRGLGETQYF. The CDR3 DNA follows: TGTGCCAGTACGGACAGGGGTTTGGGAGAGACCCAGTACTTC. The chain employs TRBV19 and TRBJ2-5; 9 bases agree with TRBD1. Germline loops: CDR1 LNHDA, CDR2 SQIVND (reference sequence). V was pared by 7 bases and J by 4 bases, with 7 bases of the junction left unmatched. This CDR3 is 14 amino acids long. Based on the CDR3 plus reference TRBV19 and TRBJ2-5, the full variable domain is DGGITQSPKYLFRKEGQNVTLSCEQNLNHDAMYWYRQDPGQGLRLIYYSQIVNDFQKGDIAEGYSVSREKKESFPLTVTSAQKNPTAFYLCASTDRGLGETQYFGPGTRLLVL.

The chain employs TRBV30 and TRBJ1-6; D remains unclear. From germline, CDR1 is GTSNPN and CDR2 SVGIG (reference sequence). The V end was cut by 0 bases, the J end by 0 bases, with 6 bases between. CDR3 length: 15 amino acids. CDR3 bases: TGTGCCTGGAGTGTATTTGGCTCCTATAATTCACCCCTCCACTTT. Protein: CAWSVFGSYNSPLHF. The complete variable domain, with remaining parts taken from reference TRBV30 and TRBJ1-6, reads SQTIHQWPATLVQPVGSPLSLECTVEGTSNPNLYWYRQAAGRGLQLLFYSVGIGQISSEVPQNLSASRPQDRQFILSSKKLLLSDSGFYLCAWSVFGSYNSPLHFGNGTRLTVT.

CDR3 DNA sequence: TGTGCCAGCAGCTTAACGGGGACAGAGGAAGAGACCCAGTACTTC. It specifies CASSLTGTEEETQYF. This chain uses TRBV7-3 with TRBJ2-5, with 7 bases aligning to TRBD1. The J segment lost 3 bases and the V segment lost 0 bases, leaving 4 bases of the junction unmatched. This CDR3 spans 15 amino acids. From germline, CDR1 is SGHTA and CDR2 FQGTGA.

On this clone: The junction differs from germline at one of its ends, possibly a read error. DNA for the CDR3: TGTGCCAGCAATCTCCGACCGGGGACCCTATTACACCGGGGAGCTGTTTTT. Protein product: CASNLRPGTLLHRGAVF. The chain has TRBV7-2 and TRBJ2-2; D may match TRBD1 or TRBD2 (5 bases each). The CDR3 is made up of 17 amino acids. Germline CDR1 SGHTA, CDR2 FQGNSA.

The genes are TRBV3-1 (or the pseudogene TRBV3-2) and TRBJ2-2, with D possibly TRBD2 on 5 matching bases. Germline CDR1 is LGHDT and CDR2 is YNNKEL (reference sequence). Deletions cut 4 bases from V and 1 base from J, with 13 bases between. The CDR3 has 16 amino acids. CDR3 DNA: TGTGCCAGCAGCCGATTCCCCGGGGTGAACACCGGGGAGCTGTTTTTT. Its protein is CASSRFPGVNTGELFF.

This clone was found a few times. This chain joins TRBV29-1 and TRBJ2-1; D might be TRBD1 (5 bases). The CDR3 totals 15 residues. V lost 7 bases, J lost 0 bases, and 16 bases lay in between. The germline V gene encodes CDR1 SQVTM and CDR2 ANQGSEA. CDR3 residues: CSAPDTTSSYNEQFF. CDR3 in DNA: TGCAGCGCCCCGGACACAACGAGCTCCTACAATGAGCAGTTCTTC.

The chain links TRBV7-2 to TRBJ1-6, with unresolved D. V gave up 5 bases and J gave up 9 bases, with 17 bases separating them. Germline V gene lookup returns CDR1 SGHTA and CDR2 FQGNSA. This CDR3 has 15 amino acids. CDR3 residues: CASSIEARRGSPLHF. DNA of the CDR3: TGTGCCAGCAGCATTGAGGCCCGCCGGGGTTCACCCCTCCACTTT.

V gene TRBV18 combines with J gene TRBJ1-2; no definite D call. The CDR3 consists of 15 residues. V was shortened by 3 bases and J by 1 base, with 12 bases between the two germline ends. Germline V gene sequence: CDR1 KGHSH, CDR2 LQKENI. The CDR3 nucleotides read TGTGCCAGCTCACCGTCATCGGGGAGTAACTATGGCTACACCTTC. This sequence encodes CASSPSSGSNYGYTF.

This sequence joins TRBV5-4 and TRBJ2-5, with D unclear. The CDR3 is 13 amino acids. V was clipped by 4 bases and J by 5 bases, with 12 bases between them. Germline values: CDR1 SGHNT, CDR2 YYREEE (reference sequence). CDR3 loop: CASSLQLRETQYF. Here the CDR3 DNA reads TGTGCCAGCAGCCTACAATTAAGGGAGACCCAGTACTTC.